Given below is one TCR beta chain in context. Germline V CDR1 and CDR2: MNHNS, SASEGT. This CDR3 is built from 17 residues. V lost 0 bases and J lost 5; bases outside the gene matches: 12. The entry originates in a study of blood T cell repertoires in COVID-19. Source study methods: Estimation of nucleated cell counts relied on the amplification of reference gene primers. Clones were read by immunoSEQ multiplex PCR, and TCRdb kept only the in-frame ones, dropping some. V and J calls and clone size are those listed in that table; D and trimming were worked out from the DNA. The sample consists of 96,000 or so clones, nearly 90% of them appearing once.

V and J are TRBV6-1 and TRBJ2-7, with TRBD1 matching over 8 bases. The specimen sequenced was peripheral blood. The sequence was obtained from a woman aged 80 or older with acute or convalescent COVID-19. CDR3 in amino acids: CASSEAVGTGGIHEQYF. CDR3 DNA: TGTGCCAGCAGTGAAGCGGTGGGAACAGGGGGTATCCACGAGCAGTACTTC.